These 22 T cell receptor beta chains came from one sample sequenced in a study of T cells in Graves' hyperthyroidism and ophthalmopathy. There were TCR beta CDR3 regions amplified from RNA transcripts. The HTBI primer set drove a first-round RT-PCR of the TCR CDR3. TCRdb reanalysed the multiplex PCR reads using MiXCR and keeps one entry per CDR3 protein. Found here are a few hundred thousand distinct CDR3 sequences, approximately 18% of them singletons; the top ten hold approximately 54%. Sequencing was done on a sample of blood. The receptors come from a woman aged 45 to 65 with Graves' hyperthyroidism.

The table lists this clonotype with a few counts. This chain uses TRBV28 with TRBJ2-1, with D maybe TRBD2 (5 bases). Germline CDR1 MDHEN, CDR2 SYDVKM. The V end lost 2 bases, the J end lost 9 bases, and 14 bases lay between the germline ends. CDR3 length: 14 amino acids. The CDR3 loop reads CASSLPGGRGEQFF. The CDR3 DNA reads TGTGCCAGCAGTTTACCCGGCGGGCGAGGTGAGCAGTTCTTC.

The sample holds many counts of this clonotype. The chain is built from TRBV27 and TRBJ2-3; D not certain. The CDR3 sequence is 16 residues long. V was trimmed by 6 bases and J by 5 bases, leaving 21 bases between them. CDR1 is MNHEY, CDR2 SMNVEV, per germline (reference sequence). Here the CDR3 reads CASSLIQKGMGDTQYF. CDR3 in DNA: TGTGCCAGCAGCCTCATCCAAAAAGGGATGGGAGATACGCAGTATTTT.

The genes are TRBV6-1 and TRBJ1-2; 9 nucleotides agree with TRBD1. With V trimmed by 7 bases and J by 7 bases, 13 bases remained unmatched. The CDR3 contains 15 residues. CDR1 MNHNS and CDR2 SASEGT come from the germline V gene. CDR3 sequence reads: CASIGTGFEAFGYTF. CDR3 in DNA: TGTGCCAGCATCGGGACAGGGTTTGAAGCGTTTGGCTACACCTTC.

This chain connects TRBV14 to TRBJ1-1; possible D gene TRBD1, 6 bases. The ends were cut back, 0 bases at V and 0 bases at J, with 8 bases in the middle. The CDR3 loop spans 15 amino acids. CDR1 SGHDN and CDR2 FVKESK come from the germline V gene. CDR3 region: CASSQEGDMNTEAFF. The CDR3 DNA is TGTGCCAGCAGCCAAGAAGGGGACATGAACACTGAAGCTTTCTTT.

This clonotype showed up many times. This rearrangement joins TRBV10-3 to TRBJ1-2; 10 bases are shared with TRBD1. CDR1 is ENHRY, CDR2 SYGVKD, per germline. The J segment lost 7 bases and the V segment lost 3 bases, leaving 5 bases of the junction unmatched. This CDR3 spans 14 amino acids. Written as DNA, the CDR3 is TGTGCCATCAGTGACGAAGGGACAGGGGCTGGCTACACCTTC. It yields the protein CAISDEGTGAGYTF.

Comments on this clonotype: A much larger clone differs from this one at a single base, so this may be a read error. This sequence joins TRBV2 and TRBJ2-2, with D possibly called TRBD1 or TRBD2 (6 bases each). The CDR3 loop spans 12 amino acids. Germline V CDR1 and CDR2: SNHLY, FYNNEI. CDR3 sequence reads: CASTGDRREPFF. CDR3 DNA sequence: TGTGCCAGCACAGGGGATCGTCGGGAGCCGTTTTTT.

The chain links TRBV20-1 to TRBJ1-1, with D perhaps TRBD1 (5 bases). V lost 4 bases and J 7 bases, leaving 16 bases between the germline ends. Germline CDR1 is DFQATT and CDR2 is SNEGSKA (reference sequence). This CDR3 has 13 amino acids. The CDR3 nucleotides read TGCAGTGCTAAAGGGACCCTCTCTTATGAAGCTTTCTTT. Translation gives CSAKGTLSYEAFF.

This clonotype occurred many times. DNA for the CDR3: TGCAGTGCTTCACCCCCAGGGGTTGGTGAAGCTTTCTTT. This codes for CSASPPGVGEAFF. The V gene is TRBV20-1, the J gene TRBJ1-1; weak D call: TRBD1 (6 bases). Deletions cut 5 bases from V and 7 bases from J, with 17 bases between. The CDR3 covers 13 residues. Germline V lookup: CDR1 DFQATT, CDR2 SNEGSKA (reference sequence).

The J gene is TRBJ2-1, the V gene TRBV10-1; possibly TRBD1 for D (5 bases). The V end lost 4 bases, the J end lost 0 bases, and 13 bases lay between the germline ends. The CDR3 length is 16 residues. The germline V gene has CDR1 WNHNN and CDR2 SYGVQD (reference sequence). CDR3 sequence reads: CASSGADSPSYNEQFF. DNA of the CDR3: TGCGCCAGCAGTGGGGCCGACAGTCCCTCCTACAATGAGCAGTTCTTC.

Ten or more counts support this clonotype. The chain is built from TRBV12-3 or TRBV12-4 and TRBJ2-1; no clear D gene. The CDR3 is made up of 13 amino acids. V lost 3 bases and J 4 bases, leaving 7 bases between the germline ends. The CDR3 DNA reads TGTGCCAGCAGTTTGTCCAGGTACAATGAGCAGTTCTTC. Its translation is CASSLSRYNEQFF.

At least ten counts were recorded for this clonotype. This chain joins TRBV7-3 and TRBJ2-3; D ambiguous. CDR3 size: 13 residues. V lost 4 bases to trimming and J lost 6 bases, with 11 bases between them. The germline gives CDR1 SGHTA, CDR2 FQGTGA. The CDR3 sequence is CASSSMGSDTQYF. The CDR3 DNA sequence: TGTGCCAGCAGCTCTATGGGGTCCGATACGCAGTATTTT.

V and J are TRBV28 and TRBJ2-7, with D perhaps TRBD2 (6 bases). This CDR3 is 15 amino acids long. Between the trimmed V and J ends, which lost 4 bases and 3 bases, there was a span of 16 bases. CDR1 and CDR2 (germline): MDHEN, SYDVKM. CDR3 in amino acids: CASSYPGLEVYEQYF. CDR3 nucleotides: TGTGCCAGCAGTTACCCGGGACTGGAGGTCTACGAGCAGTACTTC.

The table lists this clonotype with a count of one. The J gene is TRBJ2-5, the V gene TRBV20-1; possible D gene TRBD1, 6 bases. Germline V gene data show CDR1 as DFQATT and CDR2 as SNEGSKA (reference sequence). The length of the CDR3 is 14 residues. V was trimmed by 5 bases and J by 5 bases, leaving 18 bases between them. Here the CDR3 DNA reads TGCAGTGCTGGGGACATCATGGTCAGGGAGACCCAGTACTTC. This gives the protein CSAGDIMVRETQYF.

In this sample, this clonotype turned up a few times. The CDR3 region is CASSRGGGVSTEAFF. CDR3 DNA: TGTGCCAGCAGCCGAGGGGGGGGTGTCAGCACTGAAGCTTTCTTT. The chain employs TRBV6-1 and TRBJ1-1, with TRBD1 as a possible D gene (6 bases). Deletions cut 6 bases from V and 4 bases from J, with 18 bases between. The CDR3 covers 15 residues. Germline V lookup: CDR1 MNHNS, CDR2 SASEGT.

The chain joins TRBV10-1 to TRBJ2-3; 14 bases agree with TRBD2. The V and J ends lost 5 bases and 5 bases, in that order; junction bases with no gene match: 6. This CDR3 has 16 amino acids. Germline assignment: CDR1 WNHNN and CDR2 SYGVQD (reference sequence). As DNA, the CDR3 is TGCGCCAGCAGTTCCGGACTAGCGGGGGGAGGAGATACGCAGTATTTT. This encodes CASSSGLAGGGDTQYF.

CDR3 coding DNA: TGTGCCAGTAGTAAAAACATATGGGGGGAGACCCAGTACTTC. Protein sequence: CASSKNIWGETQYF. The rearrangement uses TRBV19 and TRBJ2-5; possibly TRBD1 or TRBD2 for D (5 bases each). Germline CDR1 LNHDA, CDR2 SQIVND (reference sequence). This CDR3 is built from 14 residues. V lost 4 bases and J 5 bases, leaving 14 bases between the germline ends.

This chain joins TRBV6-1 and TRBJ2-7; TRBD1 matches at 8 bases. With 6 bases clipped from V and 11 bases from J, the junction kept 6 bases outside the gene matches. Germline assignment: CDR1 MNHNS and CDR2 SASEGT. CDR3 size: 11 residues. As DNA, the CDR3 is TGTGCCAGCAGACTAGACAGGGGAGAGTACTTC. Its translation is CASRLDRGEYF.

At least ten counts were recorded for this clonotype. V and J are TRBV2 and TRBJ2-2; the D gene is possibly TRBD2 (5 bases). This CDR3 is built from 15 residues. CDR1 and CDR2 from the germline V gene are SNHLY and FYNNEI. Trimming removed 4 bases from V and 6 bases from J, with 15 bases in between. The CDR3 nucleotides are TGTGCCAGCAGTGGACCGGCTCAGAGGGCCGGGGAGCTGTTTTTT. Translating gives CASSGPAQRAGELFF.

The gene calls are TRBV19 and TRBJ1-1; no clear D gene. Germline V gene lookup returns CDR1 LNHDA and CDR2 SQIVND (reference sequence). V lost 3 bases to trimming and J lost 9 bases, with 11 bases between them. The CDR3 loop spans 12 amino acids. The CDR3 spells CASSMLGDKAFF. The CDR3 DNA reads TGTGCCAGTAGTATGCTCGGCGATAAAGCTTTCTTT.

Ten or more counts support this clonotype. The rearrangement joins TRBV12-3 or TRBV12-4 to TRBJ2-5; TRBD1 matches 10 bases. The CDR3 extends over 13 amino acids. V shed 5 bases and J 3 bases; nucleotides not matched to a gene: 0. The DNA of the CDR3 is TGTGCCAGCAGTGGGACAGGGGAAGAGACCCAGTACTTC. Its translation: CASSGTGEETQYF.

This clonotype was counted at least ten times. The CDR3 DNA reads as TGTGCCAGCAGCTTAGAGGGTGGCGTGTTCTCCTACGAGCAGTACTTC. This translates into CASSLEGGVFSYEQYF. The rearrangement joins TRBV11-2 to TRBJ2-7; no clear D gene. The CDR3 extends over 16 amino acids. V dropped 0 bases and J dropped 0 bases, with 12 bases sitting between them. Germline V CDR1 and CDR2: SGHAT, FQNNGV.

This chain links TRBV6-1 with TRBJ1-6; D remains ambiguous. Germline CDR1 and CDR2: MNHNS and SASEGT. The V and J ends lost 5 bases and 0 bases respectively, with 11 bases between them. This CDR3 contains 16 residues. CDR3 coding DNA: TGTGCCAGCAGTCTGACGGAGAGCTCCTATAATTCACCCCTCCACTTT. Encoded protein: CASSLTESSYNSPLHF.